This TCR beta chain comes out of a study of vaccination and CD4 T cells after COVID-19. Study overall: Subjects got two shots of BNT162b2 or mRNA-1273 vaccine. Post-vaccine sampling followed dose two by a median approximately 74 days (range 14 to 241).

Regarding treatment: approximately nine-day PBMC culture with coronavirus spike peptide pools or control peptides (ViraFEST assay). Sequenced with the Oncomine TCR Beta short-read assay was DNA taken from cultured CD4+ T cells. TCRdb ran MiXCR on the PCR reads and lists one entry per CDR3 protein. The sample carries just under 20,000 distinct CDR3 sequences, roughly half recorded once. The CDR3 is 16 amino acids. V shed 1 base and J shed 2 bases, with 15 bases lying between them. The V gene's germline CDR1 is LNHDA and CDR2 SQIVND (reference sequence). Concerning this clonotype: Antigen specificity is unknown.

The sample comprised CD4+ T cells from blood, cultured in vitro. This sequence was found in a human donor who had recovered from COVID-19. The rearrangement uses TRBV19 and TRBJ2-7, with a tentative D call TRBD1 (6 bases). CDR3 bases: TGTGCCAGTAGTATAGGAGGGGGATGGACCCCCTACGAGCAGTACTTC. Its protein product is CASSIGGGWTPYEQYF.